This T cell receptor (beta chain) comes out of a study of cytomegalovirus exposure and HLA in healthy donors. Findings and limits, study-wide: In most subjects, TCR beta sequences reportedly gave accurate predictions of HLA-A and HLA-B alleles.

Between the trimmed V and J ends, which lost 2 bases and 3 bases, there was a span of 13 bases. CDR1 SGHAT and CDR2 FQNNGV come from the germline V gene. This CDR3 spans 16 amino acids. With regard to this clone: Its antigen is still unknown.

The PCR had 60 Vbeta and 13 Jbeta primers. Profiled with immunoSEQ multiplex PCR; TCRdb holds only in-frame clones, not every one. Of about 150,000 clones in the sample, roughly 80% were seen once. The sequenced sample consisted of PBMCs. This chain uses TRBV11-2 with TRBJ1-4; weak D call: TRBD1 (6 bases). The origin of this receptor is a human donor in good health. This chain's CDR3 is CASSLIGTLSNEKLFF. The CDR3 nucleotides are TGTGCCAGCAGCTTAATCGGGACACTTTCTAATGAAAAACTGTTTTTT.